This T cell receptor beta chain was recorded in a study of T cell repertoires in cytomegalovirus infection. Germline CDR1 reads SGHAT; CDR2 reads FQNNGV. The V gene lost 5 bases and the J gene lost 5 bases, with 9 bases spanning the gap. This CDR3 comprises 12 residues. TCRdb used MiXCR to reprocess the reads, holding one entry per CDR3 protein. This repertoire shows nearly 700,000 distinct CDR3 sequences, roughly 36% found once; its top ten account for 15% to 20%. In the case of this clonotype: Its specificity is not known.

The rearrangement links TRBV11-2 to TRBJ2-5; no clear D gene. The specimen comprised cultured PBMCs, sampled from culture after CMV antigen stimulation. This clonotype originated in a human donor in good health (CMV status not recorded). Some clones in this sample may be carry-over from other donors' samples. The DNA for the CDR3 is TGTGCCAGCAGCCGCCAGAAGGAGACCCAGTACTTC. Translating it yields CASSRQKETQYF.